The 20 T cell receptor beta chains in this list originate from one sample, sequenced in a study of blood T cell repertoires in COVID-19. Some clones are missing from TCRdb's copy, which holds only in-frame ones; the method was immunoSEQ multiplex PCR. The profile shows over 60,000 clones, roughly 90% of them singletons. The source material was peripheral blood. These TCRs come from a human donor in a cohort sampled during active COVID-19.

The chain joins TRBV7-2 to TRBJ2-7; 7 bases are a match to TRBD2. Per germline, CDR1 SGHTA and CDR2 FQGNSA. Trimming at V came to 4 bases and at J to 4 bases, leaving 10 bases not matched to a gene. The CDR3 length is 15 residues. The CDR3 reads CASSSFPGLPYEQYF. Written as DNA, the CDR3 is TGTGCCAGCAGCTCCTTTCCGGGACTACCTTACGAGCAGTACTTC.

The CDR3 reads CASSQEGRGGRFF. The CDR3 DNA sequence: TGTGCCAGCAGCCAAGAAGGGCGGGGTGGGCGGTTCTTC. The gene calls are TRBV3-1 (or the pseudogene TRBV3-2) and TRBJ2-1, with D perhaps TRBD2 (6 bases). CDR1 is LGHDT and CDR2 is YNNKEL in the germline V gene (reference sequence). CDR3 size: 13 residues. The ends were cut back, 0 bases at V and 15 bases at J, with 15 bases in the middle.

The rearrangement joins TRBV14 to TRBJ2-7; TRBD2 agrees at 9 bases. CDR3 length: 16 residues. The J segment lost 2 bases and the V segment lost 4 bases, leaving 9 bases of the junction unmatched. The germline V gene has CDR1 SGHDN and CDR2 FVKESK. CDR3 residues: CASSREARLAAYEQYF. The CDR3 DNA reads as TGTGCCAGCAGCCGAGAGGCGAGACTAGCGGCCTACGAGCAGTACTTC.

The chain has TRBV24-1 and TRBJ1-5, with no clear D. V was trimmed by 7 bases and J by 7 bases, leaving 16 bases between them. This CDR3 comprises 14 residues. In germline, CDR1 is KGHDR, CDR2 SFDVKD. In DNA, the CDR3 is TGTGCCACCAGCCCTACGGGTACTCGACAGCCCCAGCATTTT. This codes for CATSPTGTRQPQHF.

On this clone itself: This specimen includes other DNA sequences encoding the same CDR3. CDR3 DNA: TGTGCCAGCAGCGTGGGGGGGGAGACCCAGTACTTC. This gives the protein CASSVGGETQYF. The chain couples TRBV9 to TRBJ2-5; 7 bases fit TRBD2. In germline, CDR1 is SGDLS, CDR2 YYNGEE. The CDR3 is 12 residues long. Trimming took 2 bases from V and 5 from J; bases not matched to a gene: 0.

The CDR3, as DNA: TGCAGCGATCTAGCGGACTCCTACAATGAGCAGTTCTTC. Amino acid sequence: CSDLADSYNEQFF. This chain joins TRBV29-1 and TRBJ2-1; 7 positions agree with TRBD2. With V trimmed by 7 bases and J by 0 bases, 3 bases remained unmatched. In germline, CDR1 is SQVTM, CDR2 ANQGSEA. The CDR3 runs to 13 residues.

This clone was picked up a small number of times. CDR3 protein: CASRGGELFF. Written as DNA, the CDR3 is TGTGCCAGCCGGGGCGGGGAGCTGTTTTTT. The rearrangement links TRBV7-9 to TRBJ2-2, with D perhaps TRBD2 (5 bases). The ends were cut back, 8 bases at V and 7 bases at J, with 5 bases in the middle. The CDR3 extends over 10 amino acids. Germline V lookup: CDR1 SEHNR, CDR2 FQNEAQ (reference sequence).

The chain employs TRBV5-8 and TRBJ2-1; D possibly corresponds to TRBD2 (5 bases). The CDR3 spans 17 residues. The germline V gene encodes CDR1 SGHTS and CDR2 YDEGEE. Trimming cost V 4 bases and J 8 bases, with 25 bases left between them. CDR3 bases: TGTGCCAGCAGCCGGTTACTCTTGACACTCCCCGGGGATGAGCAGTTCTTC. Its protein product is CASSRLLLTLPGDEQFF.

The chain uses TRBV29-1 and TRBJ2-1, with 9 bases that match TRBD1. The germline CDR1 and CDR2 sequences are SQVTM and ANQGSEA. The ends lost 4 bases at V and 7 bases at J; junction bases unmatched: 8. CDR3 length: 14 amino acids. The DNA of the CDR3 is TGCAGCGTTGCGCGGACAGGGGTTGGGAATGAGCAGTTCTTC. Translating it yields CSVARTGVGNEQFF.

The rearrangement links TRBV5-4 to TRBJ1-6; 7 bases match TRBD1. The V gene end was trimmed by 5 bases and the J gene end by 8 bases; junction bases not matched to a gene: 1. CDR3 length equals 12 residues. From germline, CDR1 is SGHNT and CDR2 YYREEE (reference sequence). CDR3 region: CASRDRDSPLHF. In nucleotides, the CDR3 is TGTGCCAGCAGAGACAGGGATTCACCCCTCCACTTT.

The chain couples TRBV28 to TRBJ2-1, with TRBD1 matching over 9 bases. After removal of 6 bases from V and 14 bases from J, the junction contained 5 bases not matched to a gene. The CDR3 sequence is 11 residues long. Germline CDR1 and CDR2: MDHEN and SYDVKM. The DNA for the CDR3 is TGTGCCAGCAGCCGTAGGACAGGGGAGTTCTTC. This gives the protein CASSRRTGEFF.

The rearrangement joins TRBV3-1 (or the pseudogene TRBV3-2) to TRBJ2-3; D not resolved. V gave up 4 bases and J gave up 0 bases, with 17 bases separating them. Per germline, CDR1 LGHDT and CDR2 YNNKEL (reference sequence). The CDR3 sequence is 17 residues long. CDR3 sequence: CASSPRSSRLSTDTQYF. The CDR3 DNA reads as TGTGCCAGCAGCCCCCGGTCGTCGAGGCTTAGCACAGATACGCAGTATTTT.

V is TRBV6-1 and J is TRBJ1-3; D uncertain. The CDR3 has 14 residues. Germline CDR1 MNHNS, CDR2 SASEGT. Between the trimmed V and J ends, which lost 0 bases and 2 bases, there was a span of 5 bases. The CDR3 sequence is CASSEAGTGNTIYF. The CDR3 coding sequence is TGTGCCAGCAGTGAAGCTGGCACTGGAAACACCATATATTTT.

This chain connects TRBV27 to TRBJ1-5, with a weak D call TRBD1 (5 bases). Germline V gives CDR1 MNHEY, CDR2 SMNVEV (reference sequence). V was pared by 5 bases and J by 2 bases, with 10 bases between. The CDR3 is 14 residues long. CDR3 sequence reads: CASSLAGGNQPQHF. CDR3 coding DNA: TGTGCCAGCAGTCTAGCGGGGGGCAATCAGCCCCAGCATTTT.

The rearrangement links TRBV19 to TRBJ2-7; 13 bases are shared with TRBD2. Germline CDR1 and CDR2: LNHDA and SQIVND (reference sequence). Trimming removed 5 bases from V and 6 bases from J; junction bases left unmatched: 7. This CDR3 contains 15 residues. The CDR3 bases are TGTGCCAGTAGTCTCAGGACTAGCGGGAGCTCCGAGCAGTACTTC. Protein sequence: CASSLRTSGSSEQYF.

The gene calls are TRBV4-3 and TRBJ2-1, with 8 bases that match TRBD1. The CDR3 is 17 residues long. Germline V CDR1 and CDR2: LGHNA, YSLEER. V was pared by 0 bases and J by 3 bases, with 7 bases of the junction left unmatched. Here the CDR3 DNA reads TGCGCCAGCAGCCAAGATCCGCCGGGACAGGTCTACAATGAGCAGTTCTTC. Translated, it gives CASSQDPPGQVYNEQFF.

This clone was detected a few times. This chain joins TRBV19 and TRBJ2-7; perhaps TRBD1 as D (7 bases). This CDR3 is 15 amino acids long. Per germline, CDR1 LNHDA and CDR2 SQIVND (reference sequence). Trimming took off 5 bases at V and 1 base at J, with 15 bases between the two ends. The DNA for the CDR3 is TGTGCCAGTAGTTTTGGGCAGGGGGGTTCCTACGAGCAGTACTTC. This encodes CASSFGQGGSYEQYF.

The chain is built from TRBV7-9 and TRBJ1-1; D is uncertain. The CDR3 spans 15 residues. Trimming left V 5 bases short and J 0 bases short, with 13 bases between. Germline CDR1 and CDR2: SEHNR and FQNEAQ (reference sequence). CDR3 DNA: TGTGCCAGCAGCCCCAGGTTAGACATGAACACTGAAGCTTTCTTT. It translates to CASSPRLDMNTEAFF. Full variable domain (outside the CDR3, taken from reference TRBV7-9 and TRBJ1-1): DTGVSQNPRHKITKRGQNVTFRCDPISEHNRLYWYRQTLGQGPEFLTYFQNEAQLEKSRLLSDRFSAERPKGSFSTLEIQRTEQGDSAMYLCASSPRLDMNTEAFFGQGTRLTVV.

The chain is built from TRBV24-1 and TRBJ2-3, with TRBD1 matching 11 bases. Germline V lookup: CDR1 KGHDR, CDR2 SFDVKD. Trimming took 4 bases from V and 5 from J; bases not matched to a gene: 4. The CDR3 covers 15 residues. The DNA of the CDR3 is TGTGCCACCAGTGACCCGGACAGGGGGCGAGATACGCAGTATTTT. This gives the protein CATSDPDRGRDTQYF.

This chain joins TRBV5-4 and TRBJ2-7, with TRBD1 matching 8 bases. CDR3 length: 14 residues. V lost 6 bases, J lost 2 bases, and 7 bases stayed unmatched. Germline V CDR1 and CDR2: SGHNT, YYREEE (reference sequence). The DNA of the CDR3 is TGTGCCAGCACCGAACGACAGGGGACCTACGAGCAGTACTTC. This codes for CASTERQGTYEQYF.